These 23 T cell receptor beta chains share one sample of origin, sequenced in a study of monozygotic twins with cystic fibrosis. Measured with immunoSEQ multiplex PCR; TCRdb has only the in-frame clones, and not every one. Among 25,000 or so clones, around nine tenths were seen once, and the ten largest hold approximately 0.5%. The sample consisted of blood. These receptor sequences come from a girl between 2 and 10 years old with cystic fibrosis.

The chain has TRBV5-1 and TRBJ2-5, with D uncertain. Germline values: CDR1 SGHRS, CDR2 YFSETQ. The V gene lost 4 bases and the J gene lost 0 bases, with 10 bases spanning the gap. There are 14 residues in the CDR3. CDR3 in amino acids: CASSPTLYQETQYF. Written as DNA, the CDR3 is TGCGCCAGCAGCCCGACACTGTACCAAGAGACCCAGTACTTC.

The chain couples TRBV6-5 to TRBJ2-5, with D perhaps given as TRBD1 or TRBD2 (5 bases each). Germline V CDR1 and CDR2: MNHEY, SVGAGI. Trimming removed 7 bases from V and 7 bases from J, with 10 bases in between. The length of the CDR3 is 11 residues. CDR3 protein: CASTLRGTQYF. The CDR3 DNA follows: TGTGCCAGCACCCTGAGGGGGACCCAGTACTTC.

This chain uses TRBV6-6 with TRBJ1-3; no definite D call. Trimming removed 5 bases from V and 8 bases from J, with 13 bases in between. The CDR3 totals 13 residues. Germline values: CDR1 MNHNY, CDR2 SVGAGI (reference sequence). This CDR3 is CASSPALRDTIYF. The CDR3 bases are TGTGCCAGCAGTCCGGCCCTGCGTGACACCATATATTTT.

This chain connects TRBV9 to TRBJ1-6; a possible D gene is TRBD1 (6 bases). V was clipped by 0 bases and J by 1 base, with 11 bases between them. The CDR3 sequence is 17 residues long. CDR1 and CDR2 (germline): SGDLS, YYNGEE. The CDR3 loop is CASSVDRGGSYNSPLHF. CDR3 coding DNA: TGTGCCAGCAGCGTAGACCGAGGGGGTTCCTATAATTCACCCCTCCACTTT.

This sequence joins TRBV6-5 and TRBJ2-2, with D uncertain. Germline V gives CDR1 MNHEY, CDR2 SVGAGI. Trimming cost V 7 bases and J 6 bases, with 9 bases left between them. The CDR3 has 12 residues. CDR3 bases: TGTGCCAGCACCTCGAGCGCCGGGGAGCTGTTTTTT. Protein: CASTSSAGELFF.

This chain joins TRBV18 and TRBJ2-4; D may match TRBD1 or TRBD2 (6 bases each). The germline CDR1 and CDR2 sequences are KGHSH and LQKENI. The CDR3 covers 15 residues. Deletions cut 2 bases from V and 8 bases from J, with 16 bases between. The CDR3 protein is CASSPSRTGADIQYF. The CDR3 DNA reads TGTGCCAGCTCACCAAGTCGCACGGGGGCTGACATTCAGTACTTC.

The genes are TRBV6-5 and TRBJ1-2; D may be TRBD1 (6 bases). Germline loops: CDR1 MNHEY, CDR2 SVGAGI. The ends were cut back, 6 bases at V and 7 bases at J, with 15 bases in the middle. The CDR3 totals 13 residues. CDR3 coding DNA: TGTGCCAGCAGGAGACAGGCCCGTGGTGGCTACACCTTC. Its translation is CASRRQARGGYTF.

DNA of the CDR3: TGTGCCAGCAGGGGGGAGAGCTATGGCTACACCTTC. As protein: CASRGESYGYTF. V is TRBV2 and J is TRBJ1-2, with D maybe TRBD1 (5 bases). CDR1 and CDR2 (germline): SNHLY, FYNNEI. The ends were cut back, 6 bases at V and 4 bases at J, with 9 bases in the middle. This CDR3 spans 12 amino acids.

V gene TRBV2 combines with J gene TRBJ2-7, with TRBD1 matching over 8 bases. V gave up 7 bases and J gave up 2 bases; unmatched junction bases: 7. Per the germline V gene, CDR1 is SNHLY and CDR2 is FYNNEI. This CDR3 has 14 residues. DNA for the CDR3: TGTGCCAGCAACGGACAGGGATCGACCTACGAGCAGTACTTC. It specifies CASNGQGSTYEQYF.

J is TRBJ1-6 and V is TRBV19; 10 positions agree with TRBD1. The V gene's germline CDR1 is LNHDA and CDR2 SQIVND (reference sequence). After removal of 6 bases from V and 9 bases from J, the junction contained 2 bases not matched to a gene. The CDR3 is 13 amino acids. This chain's CDR3 is CASSGDRGSPLHF. The CDR3 nucleotides are TGTGCCAGTAGCGGGGACAGGGGTTCACCCCTCCACTTT.

The chain has TRBV11-2 and TRBJ1-1, with a tentative D call TRBD1 (6 bases). The CDR3 is 15 residues long. Trimming stripped 8 bases from V and 3 bases from J, with 19 bases between. Germline-derived CDR1 and CDR2 are SGHAT and FQNNGV. DNA of the CDR3: TGTGCCAGCTCCGCCCGGGGGGGACATCACACTGAAGCTTTCTTT. This encodes CASSARGGHHTEAFF.

The chain is built from TRBV9 and TRBJ2-1, with no clear D. V lost 2 bases and J 10 bases, leaving 7 bases between the germline ends. This CDR3 is built from 11 residues. CDR1 and CDR2 (germline): SGDLS, YYNGEE. The CDR3 sequence is CASSVNQEQFF. The CDR3 DNA reads as TGTGCCAGCAGCGTCAACCAAGAGCAGTTCTTC.

The rearrangement joins TRBV6-5 to TRBJ1-1; D is uncertain. Germline loops: CDR1 MNHEY, CDR2 SVGAGI. The CDR3 consists of 12 residues. V dropped 2 bases and J dropped 7 bases, with 8 bases sitting between them. CDR3 sequence (DNA): TGTGCCAGCAGTTACATGGGAAATGAAGCTTTCTTT. It encodes CASSYMGNEAFF.

This sequence joins TRBV6-5 and TRBJ2-7; D is possibly TRBD1 or TRBD2 (8 bases each). The V end lost 4 bases, the J end lost 0 bases, and 13 bases lay between the germline ends. CDR3 size: 15 residues. Germline CDR1 MNHEY, CDR2 SVGAGI. CDR3 loop: CASSWTGTSSYEQYF. In nucleotides, the CDR3 is TGTGCCAGCAGTTGGACAGGGACTAGCTCCTACGAGCAGTACTTC.

The chain links TRBV11-2 to TRBJ1-6, with TRBD1 matching 7 bases. Germline V lookup: CDR1 SGHAT, CDR2 FQNNGV. Trimming removed 5 bases from V and 6 bases from J; junction bases left unmatched: 4. The CDR3 runs to 14 residues. This CDR3 is CASSPGTVNSPLHF. As DNA, the CDR3 is TGTGCCAGCAGCCCTGGGACAGTTAATTCACCCCTCCACTTT.

The chain couples TRBV4-3 to TRBJ1-5; D may be TRBD1 (5 bases). Germline loops: CDR1 LGHNA, CDR2 YSLEER. The CDR3 consists of 15 residues. V shed 0 bases and J shed 6 bases, with 12 bases lying between them. CDR3: CASSQDLGPVQPQHF. In DNA form, the CDR3 reads TGCGCCAGCAGCCAAGATTTGGGGCCGGTTCAGCCCCAGCATTTT.

The genes are TRBV21-1 and TRBJ2-5; the DNA was not used to check the table's D call, TRBD2. TRBV21-1 is recorded as a pseudogene. The CDR3 is 14 amino acids. The CDR3 DNA is TGTGCCAGCAGCAAAGGCGGATTTCAAGAGACCCAGTACTTC. Translation gives CASSKGGFQETQYF.

The gene calls are TRBV7-9 and TRBJ1-2; D gene unclear. Trimming stripped 4 bases from V and 3 bases from J, with 6 bases between. This CDR3 region has 12 residues. Germline-derived CDR1 and CDR2 are SEHNR and FQNEAQ (reference sequence). DNA for the CDR3: TGTGCCAGCAGCTCGGAAGACTATGGCTACACCTTC. It translates to CASSSEDYGYTF.

V usage is TRBV25-1 and J usage is TRBJ1-1; unclear D gene. The CDR3 spans 15 residues. Trimming took 4 bases from V and 1 from J, leaving 13 bases between them. Germline lookup yields CDR1 MGHDK and CDR2 SYGVNS. CDR3 bases: TGTGCCAGCAGTGCAATGAAGTGGGAGAACACTGAAGCTTTCTTT. Encoded protein: CASSAMKWENTEAFF.

The count of this clone is one. This chain uses TRBV9 with TRBJ2-6; unclear D gene. Germline loops: CDR1 SGDLS, CDR2 YYNGEE. V lost 1 base to trimming and J lost 4 bases, with 6 bases between them. This CDR3 has 14 amino acids. As DNA, the CDR3 is TGTGCCAGCAGCGTACGCGGCGGGGCCAACGTCCTGACTTTC. Its translation is CASSVRGGANVLTF.

Details on this clone: Other DNA sequences in this specimen translate into the identical CDR3. The chain carries TRBV18 and TRBJ2-5; no clear D gene. This CDR3 is built from 12 residues. The ends were cut back, 3 bases at V and 2 bases at J, with 4 bases in the middle. The germline V gene encodes CDR1 KGHSH and CDR2 LQKENI. This chain's CDR3 is CASSPSQETQYF. CDR3 DNA sequence: TGTGCCAGCTCACCCAGTCAAGAGACCCAGTACTTC.

The genes are TRBV6-1 and TRBJ1-1; TRBD1 might be the D (6 bases). V gave up 5 bases and J gave up 5 bases, with 15 bases separating them. The CDR3 consists of 14 residues. Germline loops: CDR1 MNHNS, CDR2 SASEGT. This CDR3 is CASSRERGGTEAFF. Here the CDR3 DNA reads TGTGCCAGCAGTCGAGAAAGGGGGGGTACTGAAGCTTTCTTT.

The gene calls are TRBV18 and TRBJ1-2; maybe TRBD1 (5 bases). Trimming took off 1 base at V and 3 bases at J, with 18 bases between the two ends. The CDR3 covers 17 residues. The germline V gene encodes CDR1 KGHSH and CDR2 LQKENI. The CDR3 region is CASSPQGPGAGDYGYTF. DNA of the CDR3: TGTGCCAGCTCACCACAAGGACCTGGAGCGGGGGACTATGGCTACACCTTC.